This T cell receptor (beta chain) was identified during a study of cytotoxic CD8 clonotypes in ibrutinib-treated CLL. The V gene's germline CDR1 is SNHLY and CDR2 FYNNEI. The CDR3 runs to 14 residues. The V gene lost 5 bases and the J gene lost 8 bases, with 18 bases spanning the gap. Some clones are missing from TCRdb's copy, which holds only in-frame ones; the method was immunoSEQ multiplex PCR. Of roughly 51,000 clones in the sample, approximately 51% were seen once. This clone was seen a few times. Its antigen is as yet unknown. Broader study findings: Patients had baseline clonality above age-matched healthy donors, and this clonality moved with circulating CD8+ T-cell counts.

This sample comprised PBMCs, obtained after 12 months of ibrutinib treatment. The chain recombines TRBV2 with TRBJ1-2; D call uncertain. The TCR originated in a human donor with chronic lymphocytic leukemia. The CDR3 loop is CASSPPGASLGYTF. The CDR3 DNA follows: TGTGCCAGCAGTCCCCCGGGAGCTTCCCTCGGCTACACCTTC.